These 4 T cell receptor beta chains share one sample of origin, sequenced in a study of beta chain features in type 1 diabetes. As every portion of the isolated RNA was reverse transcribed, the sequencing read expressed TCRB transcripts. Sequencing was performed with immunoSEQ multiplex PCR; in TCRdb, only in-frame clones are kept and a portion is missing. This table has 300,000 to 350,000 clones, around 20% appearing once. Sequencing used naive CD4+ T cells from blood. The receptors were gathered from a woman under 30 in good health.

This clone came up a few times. CDR3 in amino acids: CASSVRSSYNEQFF. CDR3 bases: TGCGCCAGCAGCGTTAGGAGCTCCTACAATGAGCAGTTCTTC. The chain couples TRBV4-1 to TRBJ2-1, with unresolved D. Trimming cost V 5 bases and J 0 bases, with 8 bases left between them. Germline V gives CDR1 MGHRA, CDR2 YSYEKL. This CDR3 is 14 amino acids long.

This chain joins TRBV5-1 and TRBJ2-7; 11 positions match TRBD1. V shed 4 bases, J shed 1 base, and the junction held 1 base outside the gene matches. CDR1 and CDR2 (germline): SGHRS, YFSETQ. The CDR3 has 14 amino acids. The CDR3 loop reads CASSGQGASYEQYF. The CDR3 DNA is TGCGCCAGCAGCGGACAGGGGGCTTCCTACGAGCAGTACTTC.

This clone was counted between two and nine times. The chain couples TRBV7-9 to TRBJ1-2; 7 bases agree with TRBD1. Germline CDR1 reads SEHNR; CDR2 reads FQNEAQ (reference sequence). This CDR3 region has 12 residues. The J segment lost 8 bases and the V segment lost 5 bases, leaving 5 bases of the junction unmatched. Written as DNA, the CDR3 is TGTGCCAGCAGCCCAACAGGGGACGGCTACACCTTC. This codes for CASSPTGDGYTF.

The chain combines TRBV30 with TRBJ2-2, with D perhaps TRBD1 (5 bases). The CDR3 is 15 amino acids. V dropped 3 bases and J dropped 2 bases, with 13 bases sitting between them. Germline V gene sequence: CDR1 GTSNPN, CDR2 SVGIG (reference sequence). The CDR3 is CAWRDTQSNTGELFF. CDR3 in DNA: TGTGCCTGGAGGGACACCCAGTCCAACACCGGGGAGCTGTTTTTT.